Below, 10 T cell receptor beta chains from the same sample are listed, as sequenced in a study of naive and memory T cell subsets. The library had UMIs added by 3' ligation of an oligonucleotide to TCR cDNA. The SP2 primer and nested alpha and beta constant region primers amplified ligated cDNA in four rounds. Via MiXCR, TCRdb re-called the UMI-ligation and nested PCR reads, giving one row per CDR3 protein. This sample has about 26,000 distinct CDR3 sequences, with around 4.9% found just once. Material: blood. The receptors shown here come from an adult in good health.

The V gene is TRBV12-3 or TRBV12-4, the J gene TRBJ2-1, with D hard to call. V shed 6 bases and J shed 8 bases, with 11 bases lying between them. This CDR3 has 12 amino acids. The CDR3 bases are TGTGCCAGCAGAACTAAAGGGCATGAGCAGTTCTTC. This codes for CASRTKGHEQFF.

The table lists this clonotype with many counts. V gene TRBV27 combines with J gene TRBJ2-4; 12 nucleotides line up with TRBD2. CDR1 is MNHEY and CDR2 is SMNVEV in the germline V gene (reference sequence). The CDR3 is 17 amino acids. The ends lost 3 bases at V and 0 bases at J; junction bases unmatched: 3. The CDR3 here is CASSFLAGGLAKNIQYF. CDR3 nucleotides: TGTGCCAGCAGTTTTCTAGCGGGAGGGCTAGCCAAAAACATTCAGTACTTC.

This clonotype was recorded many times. The CDR3 here is CSVTDRGPGYTF. The CDR3 nucleotides are TGCAGCGTTACCGACAGGGGGCCCGGCTACACCTTC. The chain uses TRBV29-1 and TRBJ1-2, with 10 bases aligning to TRBD1. V gave up 5 bases and J gave up 8 bases; unmatched junction bases: 5. The CDR3 spans 12 residues. Germline CDR1 SQVTM, CDR2 ANQGSEA.

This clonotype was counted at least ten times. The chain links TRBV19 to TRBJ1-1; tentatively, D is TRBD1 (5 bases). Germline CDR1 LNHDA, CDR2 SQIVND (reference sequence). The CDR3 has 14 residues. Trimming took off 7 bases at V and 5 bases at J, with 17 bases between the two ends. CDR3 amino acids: CASIQTSRGTEAFF. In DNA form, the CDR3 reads TGTGCCAGTATTCAAACTTCTCGGGGGACTGAAGCTTTCTTT.

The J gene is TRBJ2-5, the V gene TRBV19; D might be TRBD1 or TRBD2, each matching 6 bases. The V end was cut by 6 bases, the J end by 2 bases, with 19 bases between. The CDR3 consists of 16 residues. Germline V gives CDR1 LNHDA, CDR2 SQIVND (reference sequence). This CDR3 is CASSRGDLQGQETQYF. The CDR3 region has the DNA TGTGCCAGTAGCCGCGGGGATCTCCAGGGGCAAGAGACCCAGTACTTC.

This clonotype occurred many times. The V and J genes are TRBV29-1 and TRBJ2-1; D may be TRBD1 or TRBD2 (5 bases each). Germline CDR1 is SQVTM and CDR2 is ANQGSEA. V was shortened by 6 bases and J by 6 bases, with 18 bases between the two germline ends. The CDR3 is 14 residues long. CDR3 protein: CSVVRDDLVNEQFF. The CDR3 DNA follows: TGCAGCGTGGTCCGGGACGACCTTGTCAATGAGCAGTTCTTC.

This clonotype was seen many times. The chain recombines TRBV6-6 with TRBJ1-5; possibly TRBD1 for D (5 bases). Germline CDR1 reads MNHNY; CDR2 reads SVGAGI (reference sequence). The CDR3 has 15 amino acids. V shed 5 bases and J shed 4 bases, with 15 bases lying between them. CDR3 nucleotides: TGTGCCAGCAGTAAATACCGGGACGGTAATCAGCCCCAGCATTTT. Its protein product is CASSKYRDGNQPQHF.

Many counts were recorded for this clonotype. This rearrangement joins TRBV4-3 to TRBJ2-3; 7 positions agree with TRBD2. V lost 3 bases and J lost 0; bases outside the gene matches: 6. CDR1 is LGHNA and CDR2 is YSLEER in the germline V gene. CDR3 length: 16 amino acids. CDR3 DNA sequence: TGCGCCAGCAGCCACATGGCGGGAGCGAGCACAGATACGCAGTATTTT. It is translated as CASSHMAGASTDTQYF.

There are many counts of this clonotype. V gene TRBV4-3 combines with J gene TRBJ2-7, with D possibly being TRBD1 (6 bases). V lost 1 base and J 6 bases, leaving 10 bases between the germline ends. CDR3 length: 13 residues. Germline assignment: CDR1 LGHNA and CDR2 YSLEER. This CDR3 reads CASSQATGREQYF. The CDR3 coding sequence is TGCGCCAGCAGCCAAGCGACAGGACGCGAGCAGTACTTC.

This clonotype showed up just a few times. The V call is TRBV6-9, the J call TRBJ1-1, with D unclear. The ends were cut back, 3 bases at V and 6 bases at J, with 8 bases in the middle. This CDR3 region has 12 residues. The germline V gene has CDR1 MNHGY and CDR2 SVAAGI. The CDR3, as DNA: TGTGCCAGCAGTTACCAGACGTCTGAAGCTTTCTTT. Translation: CASSYQTSEAFF.